What follows are 15 T cell receptor beta chains derived from one specimen sequenced in a study of T cell repertoires in cytomegalovirus infection. TCRdb fed the reads into MiXCR, producing one record per CDR3 protein. The data hold about 530,000 distinct CDR3 sequences, with around 27% observed a single time. Sequencing was performed on PBMCs. These receptors originate from a human donor in good health (CMV status not recorded). Some clones in this sample may be carry-over from other donors' samples.

The chain recombines TRBV19 with TRBJ1-5; D unclear. Per the germline V gene, CDR1 is LNHDA and CDR2 is SQIVND (reference sequence). V shed 0 bases and J shed 1 base, with 7 bases lying between them. The CDR3 runs 15 residues. This CDR3 reads CASSIDPGSNQPQHF. Here the CDR3 DNA reads TGTGCCAGTAGTATAGATCCTGGAAGCAATCAGCCCCAGCATTTT.

In this sample, this clonotype turned up a few times. The chain uses TRBV7-6 and TRBJ2-2, with D unclear. Germline V gene lookup returns CDR1 SGHVS and CDR2 FNYEAQ. Trimming left V 5 bases short and J 3 bases short, with 19 bases between. The CDR3 is made up of 17 amino acids. CDR3 sequence: CASSPLPSGGDTGELFF. The CDR3 region has the DNA TGTGCCAGCAGCCCGCTACCTTCAGGCGGCGACACCGGGGAGCTGTTTTTT.

The chain uses TRBV4-1 and TRBJ1-5, with a tentative D call TRBD1 (6 bases). CDR3 length: 16 residues. CDR1 MGHRA and CDR2 YSYEKL come from the germline V gene. V was trimmed by 4 bases and J by 3 bases, leaving 16 bases between them. The CDR3 here is CASSPPKRGHNQPQHF. CDR3 nucleotide sequence: TGCGCCAGCAGCCCTCCCAAGCGGGGGCACAATCAGCCCCAGCATTTT.

V usage is TRBV6-1 and J usage is TRBJ2-1; 14 bases match TRBD2. Trimming removed 6 bases from V and 7 bases from J; junction bases left unmatched: 8. CDR3 size: 16 residues. In germline, CDR1 is MNHNS, CDR2 SASEGT. The CDR3 spells CASRGGTSGRGNEQFF. In DNA form, the CDR3 reads TGTGCCAGCAGAGGAGGGACTAGCGGGAGAGGGAATGAGCAGTTCTTC.

The sample holds a few counts of this clonotype. V usage is TRBV7-8 and J usage is TRBJ2-3, with D possibly being TRBD2 (5 bases). The germline gives CDR1 SGHVS, CDR2 FQNEAQ. The length of the CDR3 is 14 residues. V shed 5 bases and J shed 4 bases, with 13 bases lying between them. In DNA, the CDR3 is TGTGCCAGCAGCCAAAGGAGAGGGTCAGATACGCAGTATTTT. Translating gives CASSQRRGSDTQYF.

V and J are TRBV5-1 and TRBJ2-3; D gene uncertain. Per germline, CDR1 SGHRS and CDR2 YFSETQ. This CDR3 contains 14 residues. V dropped 7 bases and J dropped 1 base, with 13 bases sitting between them. This CDR3 reads CASGRVPGTDTQYF. The CDR3 DNA is TGCGCCAGCGGGCGTGTACCTGGCACAGATACGCAGTATTTT.

The CDR3 coding sequence is TGTGCCAGCTCACCACCGGGTAGAAATGAGCAGTTCTTC. It specifies CASSPPGRNEQFF. J is TRBJ2-1 and V is TRBV18; D is ambiguous. CDR3 length: 13 amino acids. The germline V gene has CDR1 KGHSH and CDR2 LQKENI. With 0 bases removed from V and 7 bases from J, the gap between germline ends came to 7 bases.

This clonotype was observed a handful of times. V gene TRBV27 combines with J gene TRBJ2-3; 9 nucleotides agree with TRBD2. After removal of 7 bases from V and 5 bases from J, the junction contained 13 bases not matched to a gene. The V gene's germline CDR1 is MNHEY and CDR2 SMNVEV (reference sequence). The CDR3 sequence is 16 residues long. CDR3 nucleotide sequence: TGTGCCAGCACCAAATTAGCGGGAGAGTTAAGAGATACGCAGTATTTT. This sequence encodes CASTKLAGELRDTQYF.

This rearrangement joins TRBV7-6 to TRBJ1-1, with D maybe TRBD1 (5 bases). CDR1 and CDR2 from the germline V gene are SGHVS and FNYEAQ. V was pared by 2 bases and J by 1 base, with 11 bases between. The CDR3 has 15 amino acids. The CDR3 loop is CASSLSGARNTEAFF. Here the CDR3 DNA reads TGTGCCAGCAGCTTATCCGGGGCGAGGAACACTGAAGCTTTCTTT.

The genes are TRBV7-8 and TRBJ2-7, with 9 bases that match TRBD2. The trim removed 6 bases at V and 3 bases at J, leaving 3 bases unmatched. Germline lookup yields CDR1 SGHVS and CDR2 FQNEAQ. The length of the CDR3 is 13 residues. The chain's CDR3 is CASRLAGGYEQYV. The CDR3 nucleotides read TGTGCCAGCAGACTAGCGGGCGGCTACGAGCAGTACGTC.

In its sample, this clonotype was seen a few times. V is TRBV6-6 and J is TRBJ1-5; tentatively, D is TRBD1 (5 bases). The CDR3 covers 15 residues. V lost 4 bases to trimming and J lost 7 bases, with 17 bases between them. Germline CDR1 MNHNY, CDR2 SVGAGI (reference sequence). The CDR3 here is CASSSPNREGQPQHF. The CDR3 nucleotides are TGTGCCAGCAGTTCCCCCAACCGGGAGGGGCAGCCCCAGCATTTT.

This chain connects TRBV7-3 to TRBJ2-3; D is undetermined. CDR3 length equals 14 residues. Trimming pared 5 bases from V and 5 bases from J, leaving 14 bases between. CDR1 is SGHTA, CDR2 FQGTGA, per germline. CDR3 nucleotide sequence: TGTGCCAGCAGCCACGTTGGTGGTAGAGATACGCAGTATTTT. Its translation: CASSHVGGRDTQYF.

This clonotype was recorded many times. The rearrangement uses TRBV6-1 and TRBJ2-1; D might be TRBD1 (6 bases). The CDR3 spans 15 residues. Trimming removed 2 bases at V and 4 bases at J, with 12 bases between. From germline, CDR1 is MNHNS and CDR2 SASEGT. CDR3 DNA sequence: TGTGCCAGCAGTGAATTGGGGGACAATTACAATGAGCAGTTCTTC. Translation: CASSELGDNYNEQFF.

The V call is TRBV7-2, the J call TRBJ2-6; D may correspond to TRBD1 or TRBD2 (5 bases each). CDR3 length: 16 amino acids. Trimming removed 3 bases from V and 4 bases from J, with 13 bases in between. Per the germline V gene, CDR1 is SGHTA and CDR2 is FQGNSA. This CDR3 is CASSFSGTAGANVLTF. CDR3 bases: TGTGCCAGCAGCTTCTCGGGGACGGCAGGGGCCAACGTCCTGACTTTC.

CDR3 sequence (DNA): TGTGCCACCAGTGATACGGGAGATCTGTTTTTT. Its protein is CATSDTGDLFF. The chain recombines TRBV24-1 with TRBJ2-2; tentative D call: TRBD2 (6 bases). The CDR3 covers 11 residues. V gave up 3 bases and J gave up 14 bases, with 9 bases separating them. Germline V gives CDR1 KGHDR, CDR2 SFDVKD.